This TCR beta chain was sequenced in a study of T cell clones after liver transplantation. Across the study: A pre-transplant mixed lymphocyte reaction with TCRbeta sequencing defined graft-donor-reactive clones followed in post-transplant blood.

Germline-derived CDR1 and CDR2 are SGHNT and YENEEA. The CDR3 spans 15 residues. V was shortened by 1 base and J by 8 bases, with 17 bases between the two germline ends. TCRdb's copy holds only in-frame clones and misses some; the assay was immunoSEQ multiplex PCR. The table includes around 110,000 clones, about nine tenths detected once. This clone was found a few times. This sample comprised CD4+ T cells from blood, obtained 12 months after liver transplant. This sequence joins TRBV11-3 and TRBJ1-1; D is uncertain. The clonotype comes from a human patient who received a liver transplant. Some T cells may be provided by the graft donor. The CDR3 sequence: CASSLVRSDFSEAFF. The CDR3 nucleotides read TGTGCCAGCAGCTTAGTGCGAAGCGATTTTTCCGAAGCTTTCTTT.